This is a list of T cell receptor beta chains from one sample in a study of regulatory T cells in long-lasting Graves disease. TCRdb analysed the multiplex PCR reads with MiXCR anew, one entry per CDR3 protein. The data show roughly 440,000 distinct CDR3 sequences, roughly 15% seen once. The data also belong to a second study, concerning T cells in Graves' hyperthyroidism and ophthalmopathy.

Sequencing used peripheral blood mononuclear cells (PBMCs), obtained at new diagnosis, from a patient treated with antithyroid drugs. The receptors here all came from a woman aged 18-29 years with Graves disease. CDR3s include the opening cysteine and the closing phenylalanine or tryptophan. A D gene is named only where the DNA matches it firmly. Clone sizes are given selectively: once, few, many, or a class where the clone is expanded.

j_call clone_size v_call d_call cdr3_aa cdr3_nt
TRBJ1-4 many TRBV12-3/TRBV12-4 TRBD1 CASSSQQGWYEKLFF TGTGCCAGCAGTTCTCAACAGGGGTGGTATGAAAAACTGTTTTTT
TRBJ2-1 many TRBV12-3/TRBV12-4 - CASSLLSNNEQFF TGTGCCAGCAGTTTACTGTCGAACAATGAGCAGTTCTTC
TRBJ2-7 many TRBV6-2/TRBV6-3 TRBD2 CASSYAREAYEQYF TGTGCCAGCAGTTACGCGCGGGAGGCCTACGAGCAGTACTTC
TRBJ2-6 - TRBV5-1 - CASSLVPTDSGANALTF TGCGCCAGCAGCTTGGTTCCCACAGACTCTGGGGCCAACGCCCTGACTTTC
TRBJ2-7 many TRBV27 TRBD1 CASSSTGGGFHEQYF TGTGCCAGCAGTTCTACAGGGGGCGGATTCCACGAGCAGTACTTC
TRBJ1-1 many TRBV6-1 - CASNRGELNTEAFF TGTGCCAGCAACCGGGGGGAACTGAACACTGAAGCTTTCTTT
TRBJ2-7 - TRBV28 - CASQAAYEQYF TGTGCCAGCCAGGCGGCCTACGAGCAGTACTTC
TRBJ2-2 - TRBV19 TRBD1 CASRPRGPDTGELFF TGTGCCAGTAGGCCTAGGGGGCCCGACACCGGGGAGCTGTTTTTT
TRBJ1-1 - TRBV12-3/TRBV12-4 TRBD1 CASSDRGGTEGFF TGTGCCAGCAGCGACAGGGGCGGCACTGAAGGTTTCTTT
TRBJ1-5 many TRBV20-1 - CSARPTTGLVNQPQHF TGCAGTGCTAGACCAACGACAGGCCTGGTGAATCAGCCCCAGCATTTT
TRBJ2-2 few TRBV20-1 - CSASRFLGVGTGELFF TGCAGTGCCAGCCGGTTTCTGGGAGTAGGCACCGGGGAGCTGTTTTTT
TRBJ2-2 - TRBV2 TRBD2 CASRFGLAGNTGELFF TGTGCCAGCAGGTTTGGACTAGCGGGAAACACCGGGGAGCTGTTTTTT
TRBJ2-7 few TRBV7-9 - CASSHPGLFYEQYF TGTGCCAGCAGCCATCCGGGACTCTTCTACGAGCAGTACTTC
TRBJ2-3 - TRBV6-2/TRBV6-3 - CASSETWVTDTQYF TGTGCCAGCAGTGAAACCTGGGTCACAGATACGCAGTATTTT
TRBJ1-6 few TRBV20-1 TRBD1 CSAPGQGRTSNSPLHF TGCAGTGCTCCCGGACAGGGTCGGACCAGTAATTCACCCCTCCACTTT
TRBJ2-7 many TRBV12-3/TRBV12-4 TRBD2 CASRTSGSVQYF TGTGCCAGCAGGACTAGCGGGAGTGTGCAGTACTTC
TRBJ2-3 many TRBV6-2/TRBV6-3 - CASSPRLGGDTQYF TGTGCCAGCAGTCCCCGACTCGGAGGCGATACGCAGTATTTT
TRBJ2-7 - TRBV7-9 TRBD1 CASSQPRDRLTYEQYF TGTGCCAGCAGCCAACCCCGGGACAGGTTAACCTACGAGCAGTACTTC
TRBJ2-5 many TRBV3-1 - CASSQARVPRETQYF TGTGCCAGCAGCCAGGCCAGGGTCCCTCGAGAGACCCAGTACTTC
TRBJ2-7 many TRBV28 TRBD1 CASSLFGTGSYEQYF TGTGCCAGCAGTTTATTCGGGACAGGCTCCTACGAGCAGTACTTC
TRBJ2-6 many TRBV27 - CASSRKARGISSGANVLTF TGTGCCAGCAGTCGAAAGGCCCGGGGCATTAGCTCTGGGGCCAACGTCCTGACTTTC
TRBJ2-7 many TRBV3-1 TRBD2 CASSPTSGRTWEQYF TGTGCCAGCAGTCCAACTAGCGGGAGGACTTGGGAGCAGTACTTC
TRBJ2-1 few TRBV9 TRBD1 CASSGSGTGVNEQFF TGTGCCAGCAGCGGTTCCGGGACAGGGGTCAATGAGCAGTTCTTC
TRBJ2-6 few TRBV6-2/TRBV6-3 TRBD2 CASSGLVGANVLTF TGTGCCAGCAGTGGACTAGTTGGGGCCAACGTCCTGACTTTC
TRBJ1-6 few TRBV19 TRBD1 CASTYRGDNSPLHF TGTGCCAGTACCTACAGGGGCGATAATTCACCCCTCCACTTT
TRBJ2-7 many TRBV10-2 - CASSESGGSYEQYF TGCGCCAGCAGTGAGTCGGGCGGTTCCTACGAGCAGTACTTC
TRBJ1-1 - TRBV6-9 - CASSYADIFEAFF TGTGCCAGCAGTTACGCCGACATCTTTGAAGCTTTCTTT
TRBJ2-3 - TRBV7-2 - CASSLGQGGTQYF TGTGCCAGCAGCTTAGGCCAGGGGGGGACGCAGTATTTT
TRBJ2-5 - TRBV5-1 - CASSLSGGGQETQYF TGCGCCAGCAGCTTGTCCGGCGGAGGCCAAGAGACCCAGTACTTC
TRBJ1-1 - TRBV4-2 - CASSQEYDTNTEAFF TGTGCCAGCAGCCAAGAATACGACACGAACACTGAAGCTTTCTTT
TRBJ2-5 many TRBV28 - CATYGADQETQYF TGTGCCACCTATGGGGCAGACCAAGAGACCCAGTACTTC
TRBJ2-7 - TRBV12-3/TRBV12-4 - CASSQDPSPNYEQYF TGCGCCAGCAGCCAAGACCCGAGCCCCAACTACGAGCAGTACTTC
TRBJ2-5 few TRBV18 - CASSPLADPETQYF TGTGCCAGCTCACCCTTAGCGGATCCTGAGACCCAGTACTTC
TRBJ1-1 many TRBV20-1 - CSARDPGQGTEAFF TGCAGTGCTAGAGATCCCGGGCAGGGCACTGAAGCTTTCTTT
TRBJ2-7 many TRBV6-2/TRBV6-3 - CASTVGKEGYEQYF TGTGCCAGCACTGTGGGGAAAGAAGGGTACGAGCAGTACTTC
TRBJ1-2 - TRBV5-6 - CASTRTNYGYTF TGTGCCAGCACCCGGACTAACTATGGCTACACCTTC
TRBJ1-1 few TRBV20-1 - CSALPGGYTEAFF TGCAGTGCCCTTCCGGGGGGGTACACTGAAGCTTTCTTT
TRBJ2-7 many TRBV11-2 - CASSLGWGPSAAERHEQYF TGTGCCAGCAGTTTAGGGTGGGGACCTTCGGCAGCCGAACGGCACGAGCAGTACTTC
TRBJ2-1 many TRBV7-6 - CASRPFEGYNEQFF TGTGCCAGCAGGCCTTTCGAGGGATACAATGAGCAGTTCTTC
TRBJ2-7 many TRBV5-4 TRBD1 CASSLYFGTAYEQYF TGTGCCAGCAGCTTGTACTTCGGGACAGCCTACGAGCAGTACTTC
TRBJ1-5 - TRBV29-1 - CSVVVGGGPSNQPQHF TGCAGCGTCGTGGTTGGGGGGGGCCCGAGCAATCAGCCCCAGCATTTT
TRBJ2-7 - TRBV6-2/TRBV6-3 - CASSGRWEQYF TGTGCCAGCAGTGGCCGGTGGGAGCAGTACTTC
TRBJ2-3 many TRBV5-1 TRBD2 CASSLARPRGSPPDTQYF TGCGCCAGCAGCTTGGCCCGGCCCCGCGGGAGTCCCCCAGATACGCAGTATTTT
TRBJ2-5 few TRBV4-1 - CASSQDGRETQYF TGCGCCAGCAGCCAAGATGGACGGGAGACCCAGTACTTC
TRBJ2-6 - TRBV6-1 TRBD1 CASSLAGQGAGGANVLTF TGTGCCAGCAGCCTTGCGGGACAGGGGGCTGGCGGGGCCAACGTCCTGACTTTC
TRBJ2-5 - TRBV4-1 - CASSQDQGSGETQYF TGCGCCAGCAGCCAAGACCAGGGGTCCGGGGAGACCCAGTACTTC
TRBJ2-1 - TRBV2 TRBD2 CASTGPPTAGTSGNNEQFF TGTGCCAGCACTGGCCCGCCGACTGCCGGGACTAGCGGGAACAATGAGCAGTTCTTC
TRBJ1-1 many TRBV2 - CASRVGLAFF TGTGCCAGCAGGGTAGGGCTAGCTTTCTTT
TRBJ2-3 many TRBV28 - CASSTKGLSTDTQYF TGTGCCAGCAGTACAAAAGGACTTTCCACAGATACGCAGTATTTT
TRBJ2-6 few TRBV28 - CASSLPNTDKAGANVLTF TGTGCCAGCAGTTTACCAAACACCGACAAGGCTGGGGCCAACGTCCTGACTTTC
TRBJ2-2 many TRBV2 - CASSWSTGELFF TGTGCCAGCAGTTGGTCGACCGGGGAGCTGTTTTTT
TRBJ2-5 many TRBV7-2 TRBD2 CASSQAGGTQYF TGTGCCAGCAGCCAAGCGGGAGGGACCCAGTACTTC
TRBJ2-3 - TRBV10-2 TRBD1 CASEGPGQGAPFAQYF TGCGCCAGCGAGGGTCCGGGACAGGGGGCCCCCTTTGCGCAGTATTTT
TRBJ1-5 few TRBV10-3 - CAISESDQPQHF TGTGCCATCAGTGAGTCCGATCAGCCCCAGCATTTT
TRBJ2-1 few TRBV24-1 - CATSDRLGNEQFF TGTGCCACCAGTGATCGACTAGGCAATGAGCAGTTCTTC
TRBJ1-3 - TRBV14 - CASSQASGNTIYF TGTGCCAGCAGCCAAGCATCTGGAAACACCATATATTTT
TRBJ2-2 many TRBV2 - CASRETPGRTGELFF TGTGCCAGCAGGGAAACTCCGGGTCGTACCGGGGAGCTGTTTTTT